This T cell receptor beta chain was recovered during a study of T cells after yellow fever vaccination. This clonotype has more than one count but fewer than ten. TCRdb fed the 5' RACE reads into MiXCR, producing one record per CDR3 protein. The sample holds about 350,000 distinct CDR3 sequences, 7% to 10% seen once. The CDR3 consists of 13 residues. V lost 2 bases to trimming and J lost 2 bases, with 6 bases between them. The V gene's germline CDR1 is MNHEY and CDR2 SVGAGI. The receptor was derived from a man aged 18 to 35 who received the YFV17D yellow fever vaccine. The gene calls are TRBV6-5 and TRBJ1-2; no definite D call. Sequenced material: PBMCs, taken roughly 45 days after the first yellow fever vaccination. The CDR3 protein is CASSYPGNYGYTF. The CDR3 DNA reads as TGTGCCAGCAGTTACCCCGGGAACTATGGCTACACCTTC.